These 30 T cell receptor beta chains were sequenced from one sample in a study of chemoradiotherapy in HPV16-positive cancers. Clones were sequenced by immunoSEQ multiplex PCR, and TCRdb holds only the in-frame ones, with some missing. Among around 30,000 clones, around 92% were seen once, and the ten largest hold 3.5% to 4%. The input for sequencing was blood, taken from a patient who underwent chemoradiotherapy. Source of these receptors: a human donor with HPV-associated anogenital cancer.

A single count supports this clone. The J gene is TRBJ1-2, the V gene TRBV19, with a possible D match to TRBD1 (6 bases). Germline values: CDR1 LNHDA, CDR2 SQIVND (reference sequence). CDR3 size: 15 residues. V dropped 7 bases and J dropped 3 bases, with 18 bases sitting between them. In nucleotides, the CDR3 is TGTGCCAGTACGGAGGAGACAGGAGGCCACTATGGCTACACCTTC. Translating gives CASTEETGGHYGYTF.

The chain combines TRBV11-2 with TRBJ2-7; 8 nucleotides match TRBD1. Germline V gene sequence: CDR1 SGHAT, CDR2 FQNNGV. The CDR3 consists of 14 residues. V gave up 5 bases and J gave up 2 bases; unmatched junction bases: 5. DNA of the CDR3: TGTGCCAGCAGCCCATGGACAGGGACCTACGAGCAGTACTTC. It specifies CASSPWTGTYEQYF.

CDR3 DNA sequence: TGCGCCAGCAGCCCAGGGCCTGGGAGCACTGAAGCTTTCTTT. Translating gives CASSPGPGSTEAFF. This sequence joins TRBV5-1 and TRBJ1-1, with a weak D call TRBD1 (5 bases). V was clipped by 4 bases and J by 4 bases, with 14 bases between them. Per the germline V gene, CDR1 is SGHRS and CDR2 is YFSETQ. The CDR3 covers 14 residues. Full variable domain (missing parts from reference TRBV5-1 and TRBJ1-1): KAGVTQTPRYLIKTRGQQVTLSCSPISGHRSVSWYQQTPGQGLQFLFEYFSETQRNKGNFPGRFSGRQFSNSRSEMNVSTLELGDSALYLCASSPGPGSTEAFFGQGTRLTVV.

This chain uses TRBV5-1 with TRBJ2-3, with TRBD2 matching over 9 bases. This CDR3 contains 18 residues. Looked up from germline, CDR1 is SGHRS and CDR2 is YFSETQ. V shed 0 bases and J 6 bases; nucleotides not matched to a gene: 14. The CDR3 loop reads CASSLALRASGALDTQYF. The CDR3 nucleotides read TGCGCCAGCAGCTTGGCCCTAAGGGCTAGCGGGGCTTTGGATACGCAGTATTTT.

This chain links TRBV14 with TRBJ2-1; D ambiguous. The CDR3 runs to 13 residues. The germline CDR1 and CDR2 sequences are SGHDN and FVKESK. V was trimmed by 6 bases and J by 7 bases, leaving 13 bases between them. The CDR3 here is CASSTWSTNEQFF. DNA of the CDR3: TGTGCCAGCAGTACATGGTCGACGAATGAGCAGTTCTTC.

V is TRBV6-4 and J is TRBJ1-2, with D maybe TRBD1 (6 bases). Trimming took 6 bases from V and 1 from J, leaving 9 bases between them. The length of the CDR3 is 13 residues. Germline-derived CDR1 and CDR2 are MRHNA and SNTAGT. CDR3 protein: CASSRDNNYGYTF. In nucleotides, the CDR3 is TGTGCCAGCAGCAGGGACAATAACTATGGCTACACCTTC.

V and J are TRBV27 and TRBJ2-7; D call uncertain. V was clipped by 1 base and J by 0 bases, with 19 bases between them. Germline CDR1 reads MNHEY; CDR2 reads SMNVEV (reference sequence). The CDR3 runs 18 residues. The CDR3 bases are TGTGCCAGCAGTTTATTGGCTGGATGGCAACCCGGCTCCTACGAGCAGTACTTC. This gives the protein CASSLLAGWQPGSYEQYF.

The V call is TRBV9, the J call TRBJ1-1; 7 bases are shared with TRBD1. The V segment lost 3 bases and the J segment 0 bases; nucleotides outside the gene matches: 8. CDR1 is SGDLS, CDR2 YYNGEE, per germline. The CDR3 runs 16 residues. The CDR3 loop reads CASSAPGQPLNTEAFF. The CDR3 DNA reads as TGTGCCAGCAGCGCACCGGGACAGCCCTTGAACACTGAAGCTTTCTTT.

The chain couples TRBV4-2 to TRBJ2-1; TRBD2 matches at 7 bases. V was pared by 1 base and J by 4 bases, with 4 bases of the junction left unmatched. CDR3 length: 15 residues. From germline, CDR1 is LGHNA and CDR2 YNFKEQ. The chain's CDR3 is CASSQAGGEYNEQFF. In DNA form, the CDR3 reads TGTGCCAGCAGCCAAGCGGGGGGAGAGTACAATGAGCAGTTCTTC.

This clone was recorded once. J is TRBJ2-7 and V is TRBV7-9; no firm D call. CDR3 length equals 12 residues. V dropped 5 bases and J dropped 0 bases, with 5 bases sitting between them. In germline, CDR1 is SEHNR, CDR2 FQNEAQ (reference sequence). CDR3 in amino acids: CASSTSSYEQYF. CDR3 bases: TGTGCCAGCAGCACCAGCTCCTACGAGCAGTACTTC.

The genes are TRBV20-1 and TRBJ1-1; the match to TRBD1 covers 7 bases. Germline V gives CDR1 DFQATT, CDR2 SNEGSKA (reference sequence). The CDR3 runs 11 residues. CDR3 amino acids: CSQGVETEAFF. Written as DNA, the CDR3 is TGCAGCCAGGGGGTCGAGACTGAAGCTTTCTTT.

The CDR3 DNA reads as TGTGCCAGCTCACCACCGCGGCAGAAAAATGAAAAACTGTTTTTT. Translating gives CASSPPRQKNEKLFF. This rearrangement joins TRBV18 to TRBJ1-4; D uncertain. CDR1 KGHSH and CDR2 LQKENI come from the germline V gene. Trimming left V 0 bases short and J 5 bases short, with 10 bases between. The CDR3 runs 15 residues.

This clone was seen once. J is TRBJ1-2 and V is TRBV6-1, with D perhaps matching TRBD1 (5 bases). V shed 2 bases and J shed 6 bases, with 22 bases lying between them. Germline CDR1 is MNHNS and CDR2 is SASEGT. This CDR3 region has 17 residues. For the CDR3, the DNA is TGTGCCAGCAGTGAATTTTGGGGGGGGAGGCCAACGAATGGCTACACCTTC. Translation gives CASSEFWGGRPTNGYTF.

V and J are TRBV18 and TRBJ1-1; the D gene is possibly TRBD1 (5 bases). The CDR3 loop spans 13 amino acids. Germline lookup yields CDR1 KGHSH and CDR2 LQKENI. Trimming stripped 3 bases from V and 6 bases from J, with 11 bases between. CDR3 protein: CASSPAQGSEAFF. CDR3 bases: TGTGCCAGCTCACCGGCTCAGGGCTCTGAAGCTTTCTTT.

This chain links TRBV5-4 with TRBJ1-1, with 8 nucleotides matching TRBD1. The germline V gene has CDR1 SGHNT and CDR2 YYREEE (reference sequence). CDR3 length equals 15 residues. Unmatched junction bases numbered 10, after V lost 4 bases and J lost 5 bases. CDR3 region: CASSGKDRVITEAFF. The CDR3 DNA reads TGTGCCAGCAGCGGTAAGGACAGGGTTATTACTGAAGCTTTCTTT.

V is TRBV7-6 and J is TRBJ2-3; 13 positions match TRBD2. CDR3 length equals 17 residues. The germline V gene has CDR1 SGHVS and CDR2 FNYEAQ. J gave up 0 bases and V 4 bases, and 4 bases lay outside the gene matches. CDR3 sequence: CASSSGLAGSSTDTQYF. CDR3 bases: TGTGCCAGCAGCTCGGGACTAGCGGGATCTAGCACAGATACGCAGTATTTT.

The chain joins TRBV10-3 to TRBJ1-3, with 8 bases lining up with TRBD1. The V gene end was trimmed by 6 bases and the J gene end by 0 bases; junction bases not matched to a gene: 10. Germline V gene data show CDR1 as ENHRY and CDR2 as SYGVKD. The length of the CDR3 is 17 residues. In DNA, the CDR3 is TGTGCCATCAGCCCCCGGGACAGGAGGAGCTCTGGAAACACCATATATTTT. This sequence encodes CAISPRDRRSSGNTIYF.

The chain is built from TRBV5-1 and TRBJ2-7; 10 bases are a match to TRBD1. Germline V lookup: CDR1 SGHRS, CDR2 YFSETQ. This CDR3 has 14 amino acids. V lost 2 bases, J lost 7 bases, and 6 bases stayed unmatched. CDR3 in DNA: TGCGCCAGCAGCTTACGACAGGGGGCTGGTGAGCAGTACTTC. Residues: CASSLRQGAGEQYF.

The chain carries TRBV30 and TRBJ2-7; perhaps D is TRBD1 or TRBD2 (5 bases each). The CDR3 consists of 14 residues. The germline gives CDR1 GTSNPN, CDR2 SVGIG (reference sequence). Trimming removed 4 bases at V and 1 base at J, with 14 bases between. The chain's CDR3 is CAWTGTAASYEQYF. The DNA of the CDR3 is TGTGCCTGGACGGGGACCGCTGCATCCTACGAGCAGTACTTC.

The DNA for the CDR3 is TGTGCCAGCAGCTTAGCGCGGGAGACTAGTCCGTTCTTC. It specifies CASSLARETSPFF. The V and J genes are TRBV7-2 and TRBJ2-1, with 7 bases lining up with TRBD2. The V gene's germline CDR1 is SGHTA and CDR2 FQGNSA. This CDR3 contains 13 residues. V lost 0 bases, J lost 15 bases, and 8 bases stayed unmatched.

Only a few counts were recorded for this clone. The rearrangement uses TRBV6-5 and TRBJ1-1, with D perhaps matching TRBD1 (5 bases). From germline, CDR1 is MNHEY and CDR2 SVGAGI. The CDR3 runs to 13 residues. V was pared by 2 bases and J by 4 bases, with 8 bases between. As DNA, the CDR3 is TGTGCCAGCAGTTACAGGGGCCCCACTGAAGCTTTCTTT. This sequence encodes CASSYRGPTEAFF.

This chain's CDR3 is CASLHRGASEKLFF. In nucleotides, the CDR3 is TGTGCCAGCCTACACCGGGGGGCGAGTGAAAAACTGTTTTTT. The chain links TRBV19 to TRBJ1-4; weak D call: TRBD1 (6 bases). V dropped 9 bases and J dropped 7 bases, with 18 bases sitting between them. The CDR3 is made up of 14 amino acids. CDR1 is LNHDA, CDR2 SQIVND, per germline (reference sequence).

Written as DNA, the CDR3 is TGTGCCAGCAGCCGGGGGGCGGAGACCCAGTACTTC. Protein: CASSRGAETQYF. V gene TRBV7-8 combines with J gene TRBJ2-5; maybe TRBD2 (7 bases). V gave up 5 bases and J gave up 5 bases, with 9 bases separating them. The CDR3 covers 12 residues. The germline V gene has CDR1 SGHVS and CDR2 FQNEAQ.

The chain has TRBV7-2 and TRBJ1-6, with TRBD1 matching over 8 bases. The CDR3 length is 14 residues. Per the germline V gene, CDR1 is SGHTA and CDR2 is FQGNSA. The junction had 4 bases not matched to a gene; V was cut back by 5 bases and J by 7 bases. CDR3 region: CASSLRTGNSPLHF. Here the CDR3 DNA reads TGTGCCAGCAGCCTGAGGACAGGGAATTCACCCCTCCACTTT.

This rearrangement joins TRBV29-1 to TRBJ2-7; TRBD2 agrees at 10 bases. J was trimmed by 1 base and V by 1 base; bases with no gene match: 4. The CDR3 totals 15 residues. CDR1 and CDR2 (germline): SQVTM, ANQGSEA. In DNA, the CDR3 is TGCAGCGTTGAAGGGGAACTAGCGGGGTCCTACGAGCAGTACTTC. Translated: CSVEGELAGSYEQYF.

The CDR3 DNA follows: TGTGCCAGCAGCCCCCTAGCGGGGGGATCCTACAATGAGCAGTTCTTC. The encoded protein is CASSPLAGGSYNEQFF. V usage is TRBV7-2 and J usage is TRBJ2-1, with 11 nucleotides matching TRBD2. Trimming took 5 bases from V and 1 from J; bases not matched to a gene: 4. The CDR3 covers 16 residues. Germline CDR1 reads SGHTA; CDR2 reads FQGNSA.

The chain is built from TRBV7-2 and TRBJ1-4; D perhaps matches TRBD1 (5 bases). CDR1 and CDR2 from the germline V gene are SGHTA and FQGNSA. The ends were cut back, 5 bases at V and 3 bases at J, with 13 bases in the middle. The CDR3 length is 15 residues. The CDR3 region has the DNA TGTGCCAGCAGCGCCTCAGGGTTTGCTAATGAAAAACTGTTTTTT. This translates into CASSASGFANEKLFF.

This clone was seen a single time. The chain combines TRBV7-2 with TRBJ2-5; either TRBD1 or TRBD2 may fit D (7 bases each). The CDR3 is made up of 15 amino acids. Trimming removed 3 bases from V and 4 bases from J, with 15 bases in between. Germline V gives CDR1 SGHTA, CDR2 FQGNSA. CDR3: CASSFTGAGVETQYF. In nucleotides, the CDR3 is TGTGCCAGCAGCTTCACAGGGGCGGGGGTAGAGACCCAGTACTTC.

The chain joins TRBV14 to TRBJ1-1; no reliable D call. CDR1 and CDR2 (germline): SGHDN, FVKESK. Trimming removed 4 bases from V and 1 base from J, with 7 bases in between. The CDR3 length is 13 residues. The CDR3 region has the DNA TGTGCCAGCAGCCTAAATTGGAACACTGAAGCTTTCTTT. This gives the protein CASSLNWNTEAFF.

This chain uses TRBV2 with TRBJ1-2; D possibly corresponds to TRBD1 (6 bases). V lost 6 bases and J 0 bases, leaving 14 bases between the germline ends. The CDR3 has 15 residues. The germline gives CDR1 SNHLY, CDR2 FYNNEI. The CDR3 here is CASRRDTGANYGYTF. The DNA of the CDR3 is TGTGCCAGCAGACGGGACACGGGAGCTAACTATGGCTACACCTTC.